The 18 T cell receptor beta chains below come from one sample, sequenced in a study of shared clonotypes between healthy human individuals. Repertoires were generated with immunoSEQ multiplex PCR, while TCRdb's copy carries only in-frame clones and drops some. The sample gives approximately 1,000,000 clones, around three quarters of which show up once; approximately 0.52% is in the top ten. The sequencing sample was made of memory CD4+ T cells from PBMCs. The subset denotes: CD45RA-negative fraction. All receptors derive from a man younger than 35 in good health. Some clones in this sample may be carry-over from other donors' samples.

The gene calls are TRBV30 and TRBJ1-1; no reliable D call. The CDR3 is made up of 13 amino acids. V was clipped by 5 bases and J by 5 bases, with 15 bases between them. Germline CDR1 GTSNPN, CDR2 SVGIG (reference sequence). This chain's CDR3 is CAWGTGILTEAFF. CDR3 bases: TGTGCCTGGGGAACCGGAATCCTGACTGAAGCTTTCTTT.

This clone was counted between two and nine times. The junction differs from germline at one of its ends, possibly a read error. The V call is TRBV28, the J call TRBJ2-1; D is undetermined. Germline-derived CDR1 and CDR2 are MDHEN and SYDVKM. The CDR3 length is 12 residues. The CDR3 DNA follows: TGTGCCAGCAGTTTTGGTAGCACTGGTAGGGTCTTC. It specifies CASSFGSTGRVF.

The chain uses TRBV7-3 and TRBJ1-1, with a possible D match to TRBD1 (6 bases). This CDR3 comprises 14 residues. Germline CDR1 is SGHTA and CDR2 is FQGTGA. V lost 4 bases, J lost 5 bases, and 14 bases lay in between. This CDR3 is CASSSQGTWTEAFF. Here the CDR3 DNA reads TGTGCCAGCAGCTCCCAGGGGACATGGACTGAAGCTTTCTTT.

CDR3 nucleotides: TGTGCCAGCAGACATCCGACAGGTATTCAAGGAGCTTTCTTT. The encoded protein is CASRHPTGIQGAFF. The V call is TRBV28, the J call TRBJ1-1; the D gene is possibly TRBD1 (6 bases). Trimming removed 6 bases from V and 10 bases from J, with 21 bases in between. The CDR3 sequence is 14 residues long. CDR1 is MDHEN, CDR2 SYDVKM, per germline.

This clone came up a few times. The chain uses TRBV5-1 and TRBJ1-2; 8 nucleotides line up with TRBD1. This CDR3 has 18 residues. V lost 3 bases to trimming and J lost 0 bases; unmatched junction nucleotides: 13. Looked up from germline, CDR1 is SGHRS and CDR2 is YFSETQ. The CDR3 sequence: CASSSGGGQGPTNYGYTF. The CDR3 DNA reads as TGCGCCAGCAGCTCGGGGGGCGGACAGGGACCTACTAACTATGGCTACACCTTC.

The rearrangement uses TRBV4-3 and TRBJ1-4; the match to TRBD1 covers 7 bases. Trimming cost V 4 bases and J 5 bases; bases outside gene matches: 7. Germline assignment: CDR1 LGHNA and CDR2 YSLEER. The CDR3 loop spans 15 amino acids. The CDR3 sequence: CASSRSGTENEKLFF. The CDR3 nucleotides are TGCGCCAGCAGCCGATCCGGGACAGAGAATGAAAAACTGTTTTTT.

This clone came up many times. V usage is TRBV27 and J usage is TRBJ2-2; 8 positions agree with TRBD1. The length of the CDR3 is 15 residues. Germline assignment: CDR1 MNHEY and CDR2 SMNVEV (reference sequence). V shed 10 bases, J shed 6 bases, and the junction held 13 bases outside the gene matches. CDR3 coding DNA: TGTGCCACCCTACGGGACAGGAGCCTACCCGGGGAGCTGTTTTTT. Encoded protein: CATLRDRSLPGELFF.

Only a few counts were recorded for this clone. This chain connects TRBV29-1 to TRBJ2-1; D remains ambiguous. CDR1 is SQVTM, CDR2 ANQGSEA, per germline. This CDR3 region has 10 residues. The V gene lost 4 bases and the J gene lost 9 bases, with 7 bases spanning the gap. CDR3 DNA: TGCAGCGTTGCGACAACTGAGCAGTTCTTC. It encodes CSVATTEQFF.

This clone occurred a few times. The chain links TRBV18 to TRBJ1-1; TRBD1 is a possible D gene (5 bases). Germline CDR1 reads KGHSH; CDR2 reads LQKENI. The V gene lost 3 bases and the J gene lost 3 bases, with 11 bases spanning the gap. CDR3 length equals 14 residues. The CDR3 region has the DNA TGTGCCAGCTCACCGCAGGGAGGATACACTGAAGCTTTCTTT. It is translated as CASSPQGGYTEAFF.

The chain uses TRBV10-3 and TRBJ2-3, with 11 bases lining up with TRBD1. J gave up 4 bases and V 0 bases, and 3 bases lay outside the gene matches. The CDR3 extends over 16 amino acids. Germline values: CDR1 ENHRY, CDR2 SYGVKD. The CDR3: CAISESWDRGADTQYF. Written as DNA, the CDR3 is TGTGCCATCAGTGAGTCGTGGGACAGGGGGGCAGATACGCAGTATTTT.

The CDR3 spells CASSIATSSSFEKLFF. As DNA, the CDR3 is TGTGCCAGTAGTATAGCGACCTCATCTTCGTTTGAAAAACTGTTTTTT. The chain links TRBV19 to TRBJ1-4; D not resolved. The CDR3 covers 16 residues. The V and J ends lost 1 base and 7 bases respectively, with 16 bases between them. Germline CDR1 is LNHDA and CDR2 is SQIVND (reference sequence).

This chain connects TRBV4-3 to TRBJ1-3; D is uncertain. The germline CDR1 and CDR2 sequences are LGHNA and YSLEER. The CDR3 is 15 amino acids. V was pared by 2 bases and J by 4 bases, with 12 bases between. The CDR3 DNA reads as TGCGCCAGCAGCCAACAGACCGGCGCAGGAAACACCATATATTTT. Translating it yields CASSQQTGAGNTIYF.

This chain uses TRBV28 with TRBJ1-2; D is uncertain. The V and J ends lost 8 bases and 2 bases respectively, with 9 bases between them. The CDR3 length is 12 residues. In germline, CDR1 is MDHEN, CDR2 SYDVKM. The chain's CDR3 is CASGRWNYGYTF. DNA for the CDR3: TGTGCCAGCGGACGATGGAACTATGGCTACACCTTC.

The J gene is TRBJ1-5, the V gene TRBV28, with TRBD1 matching over 9 bases. J gave up 4 bases and V 6 bases, and 10 bases lay outside the gene matches. The CDR3 extends over 16 amino acids. Germline values: CDR1 MDHEN, CDR2 SYDVKM. CDR3 amino acids: CASSLLTGTGNQPQHF. The CDR3 region has the DNA TGTGCCAGCAGCCTACTTACCGGGACAGGGAATCAGCCCCAGCATTTT.

This chain links TRBV28 with TRBJ1-5, with D perhaps matching TRBD1 (6 bases). CDR1 MDHEN and CDR2 SYDVKM come from the germline V gene. This CDR3 is built from 14 residues. Trimming removed 6 bases at V and 6 bases at J, with 15 bases between. The CDR3 region is CASRSNRVSQPQHF. The DNA for the CDR3 is TGTGCCAGCAGGTCAAACAGGGTTTCTCAGCCCCAGCATTTT.

The chain joins TRBV7-6 to TRBJ2-7; TRBD1 aligns across 7 bases. The ends lost 5 bases at V and 5 bases at J; junction bases unmatched: 9. From germline, CDR1 is SGHVS and CDR2 FNYEAQ. The CDR3 is made up of 14 amino acids. DNA of the CDR3: TGTGCCAGCAGCATAAGACAGGGTTCTCACGAGCAGTACTTC. Protein: CASSIRQGSHEQYF.

This chain links TRBV4-3 with TRBJ1-2, with a weak D call TRBD1 (6 bases). Germline V CDR1 and CDR2: LGHNA, YSLEER. The V end was cut by 2 bases, the J end by 4 bases, with 17 bases between. The CDR3 consists of 16 residues. CDR3 amino acids: CASSQSSRGLAYGYTF. In DNA, the CDR3 is TGCGCCAGCAGCCAATCCTCCAGGGGTCTTGCCTATGGCTACACCTTC.

V gene TRBV30 combines with J gene TRBJ2-7; possible D gene TRBD1, 6 bases. The CDR3 spans 13 residues. CDR1 and CDR2 from the germline V gene are GTSNPN and SVGIG (reference sequence). Trimming pared 4 bases from V and 5 bases from J, leaving 15 bases between. The CDR3 loop is CAWTPRGRDEQYF. CDR3 DNA sequence: TGTGCCTGGACACCCAGGGGTAGGGACGAGCAGTACTTC.